The source of this T cell receptor beta chain is a study of CXCR3-negative and CXCR3-positive naive CD8 T cells. The CDR3 covers 13 residues. Germline V gene lookup returns CDR1 SQVTM and CDR2 ANQGSEA. It was by 5' RACE with UMI labels that the TRB cDNA libraries were prepared. TCRdb reprocessed the 5' RACE reads and keeps a single row for each CDR3 protein, giving no DNA. The sample yields 100,000 to 150,000 distinct CDR3 sequences, of which the top ten take up 0.45% to 0.55%. This TCR was sampled from a human donor in good health. Some clones in this sample may be carry-over from other donors' samples. This chain uses TRBV29-1 with TRBJ2-1; TCRdb gives TRBD1 as the D gene, but with no DNA this cannot be confirmed. The sequenced sample consisted of naive CXCR3- CD8+ T cells from blood. Documented subset: CD45RO-CCR7+CD27+CD95- naive CD8+ T cells lacking CXCR3 (TNR3-). The CDR3 protein is CSAPDRGPNEQFF.